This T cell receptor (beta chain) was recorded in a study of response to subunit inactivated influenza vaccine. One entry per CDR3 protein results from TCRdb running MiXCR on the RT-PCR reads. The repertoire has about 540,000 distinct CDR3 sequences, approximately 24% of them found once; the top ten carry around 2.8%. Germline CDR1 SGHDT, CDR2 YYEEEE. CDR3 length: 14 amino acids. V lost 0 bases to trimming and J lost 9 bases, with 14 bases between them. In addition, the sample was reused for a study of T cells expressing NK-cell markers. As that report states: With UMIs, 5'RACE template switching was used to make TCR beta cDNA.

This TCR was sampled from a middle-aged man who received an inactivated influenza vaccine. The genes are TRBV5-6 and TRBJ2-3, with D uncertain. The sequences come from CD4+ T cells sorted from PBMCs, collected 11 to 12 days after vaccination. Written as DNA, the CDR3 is TGTGCCAGCAGCTTGGTGGGGTCGGGTGAGACGCAGTATTTT. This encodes CASSLVGSGETQYF.